This entry lists 27 T cell receptor beta chains sequenced from one sample in a study of T cell responses to AZD1222 COVID-19 vaccine. Here immunoSEQ multiplex PCR was the method, and the copy in TCRdb shows in-frame clones only, minus some. The sample includes around 150,000 clones, roughly 92% of them seen just once. Sequencing used peripheral blood, obtained on day 0 of AZD1222 vaccination. The receptors were sampled from an adult in good health.

The CDR3 sequence: CASSQAAAGGYEQYF. The CDR3 DNA follows: TGCGCCAGCAGCCAAGCGGCAGCGGGGGGCTACGAGCAGTACTTC. This chain uses TRBV4-1 with TRBJ2-7, with 9 bases aligning to TRBD2. V was pared by 1 base and J by 3 bases, with 4 bases of the junction left unmatched. This CDR3 has 15 amino acids. Germline CDR1 reads MGHRA; CDR2 reads YSYEKL.

CDR3 nucleotide sequence: TGTGCCAGTAGTCCACCCGGGGGGGGATTCTACGAGCAGTACTTC. Translating it yields CASSPPGGGFYEQYF. The rearrangement uses TRBV19 and TRBJ2-7; 8 bases align to TRBD2. V shed 5 bases and J 3 bases; nucleotides not matched to a gene: 9. Germline V gene data show CDR1 as LNHDA and CDR2 as SQIVND (reference sequence). The CDR3 has 15 amino acids.

The rearrangement links TRBV6-5 to TRBJ2-7; 8 nucleotides align to TRBD1. CDR1 is MNHEY and CDR2 is SVGAGI in the germline V gene. After removal of 7 bases from V and 2 bases from J, the junction contained 7 bases not matched to a gene. The CDR3 is 14 amino acids. The DNA of the CDR3 is TGTGCCAGCATCTTCGGGACAGGAACCTACGAGCAGTACTTC. Its translation: CASIFGTGTYEQYF.

The V gene is TRBV6-2 or TRBV6-3, the J gene TRBJ2-1; D is undetermined. Germline values: CDR1 MNHEY, CDR2 SVGEGT. V lost 2 bases and J lost 13, with 9 bases in between. This CDR3 contains 11 residues. The CDR3 region has the DNA TGTGCCAGCAGTTACCCGGCGAACCAGTTCTTC. The encoded protein is CASSYPANQFF.

The chain couples TRBV19 to TRBJ1-4; TRBD1 might be the D (5 bases). Per germline, CDR1 LNHDA and CDR2 SQIVND (reference sequence). V was cut by 6 bases and J by 5 bases, with 13 bases left in between. The CDR3 runs to 14 residues. The CDR3 is CASSTGGENEKLFF. The CDR3 DNA sequence: TGTGCCAGTAGCACGGGAGGGGAAAATGAAAAACTGTTTTTT.

CDR3 in DNA: TGTGCCAGCTCACCACCGGGCAGGGCTAACACTGAAGCTTTCTTT. Its translation is CASSPPGRANTEAFF. The chain links TRBV18 to TRBJ1-1, with a possible D match to TRBD1 (5 bases). CDR3 size: 15 residues. Looked up from germline, CDR1 is KGHSH and CDR2 is LQKENI. V dropped 0 bases and J dropped 2 bases, with 10 bases sitting between them.

In its sample, this clone was seen once. The gene calls are TRBV5-1 and TRBJ2-2; tentatively, D is TRBD1 (6 bases). Trimming took off 0 bases at V and 0 bases at J, with 9 bases between the two ends. This CDR3 has 16 amino acids. Germline loops: CDR1 SGHRS, CDR2 YFSETQ. CDR3 nucleotide sequence: TGCGCCAGCAGCTTGGCAGGGGTTCCGAACACCGGGGAGCTGTTTTTT. Amino acids: CASSLAGVPNTGELFF.

This rearrangement joins TRBV24-1 to TRBJ1-1; D uncertain. The CDR3 extends over 13 amino acids. The germline V and J ends were trimmed by 1 base and 1 base, with 3 bases remaining between them. The germline V gene encodes CDR1 KGHDR and CDR2 SFDVKD. For the CDR3, the DNA is TGTGCCACCAGTGATTTTCCGAACACTGAAGCTTTCTTT. As protein: CATSDFPNTEAFF.

This chain links TRBV28 with TRBJ2-4; 9 bases fit TRBD1. The germline V gene encodes CDR1 MDHEN and CDR2 SYDVKM. V gave up 2 bases and J gave up 11 bases; unmatched junction bases: 4. The CDR3 has 13 amino acids. The CDR3 reads CASSLTGGEVQYF. CDR3 DNA sequence: TGTGCCAGCAGTTTAACAGGGGGCGAGGTTCAGTACTTC.

The gene calls are TRBV5-4 and TRBJ2-5; TRBD1 or TRBD2 may be the D gene (5 bases each). V was clipped by 1 base and J by 5 bases, with 15 bases between them. CDR1 and CDR2 (germline): SGHNT, YYREEE (reference sequence). This CDR3 is 15 amino acids long. The CDR3 DNA follows: TGTGCCAGCAGCTTGACCGGGACGCCTGGGGAGACCCAGTACTTC. Its protein is CASSLTGTPGETQYF.

The genes are TRBV28 and TRBJ2-2; D is unclear. Trimming removed 7 bases at V and 8 bases at J, with 20 bases between. This CDR3 region has 15 residues. Germline V lookup: CDR1 MDHEN, CDR2 SYDVKM. The CDR3 region is CASTRMDRRVGELFF. The CDR3 DNA is TGTGCCAGCACCAGAATGGACCGGAGAGTGGGGGAGCTGTTTTTT.

The chain recombines TRBV6-1 with TRBJ2-3; D unresolved. Germline V CDR1 and CDR2: MNHNS, SASEGT. Trimming left V 2 bases short and J 6 bases short, with 9 bases between. This CDR3 comprises 13 residues. As DNA, the CDR3 is TGTGCCAGCAGTGAATTTAGGGATGATACGCAGTATTTT. Encoded protein: CASSEFRDDTQYF.

The chain couples TRBV4-1 to TRBJ1-5; D is unclear. The CDR3 spans 12 residues. Germline CDR1 reads MGHRA; CDR2 reads YSYEKL. The V gene lost 4 bases and the J gene lost 6 bases, with 7 bases spanning the gap. CDR3 nucleotides: TGCGCCAGCAGCCTCGTAGGTCAGCCCCAGCATTTT. Amino acids: CASSLVGQPQHF.

The genes are TRBV9 and TRBJ1-6; D gene unclear. Germline V gene lookup returns CDR1 SGDLS and CDR2 YYNGEE. The V and J ends lost 1 base and 3 bases respectively, with 5 bases between them. The CDR3 totals 14 residues. CDR3 residues: CASSVRDYNSPLHF. The CDR3 coding sequence is TGTGCCAGCAGCGTACGGGACTATAATTCACCCCTCCACTTT.

V is TRBV6-5 and J is TRBJ2-1; D perhaps matches TRBD2 (5 bases). From germline, CDR1 is MNHEY and CDR2 SVGAGI. V lost 8 bases and J lost 0, with 11 bases in between. The CDR3 contains 14 residues. The CDR3 coding sequence is TGTGCCAGCGGAGGCAGGAGCTCCTACAATGAGCAGTTCTTC. This codes for CASGGRSSYNEQFF.

The chain is built from TRBV6-1 and TRBJ1-1, with D perhaps TRBD1 (5 bases). Germline CDR1 is MNHNS and CDR2 is SASEGT. The CDR3 runs to 13 residues. Trimming stripped 3 bases from V and 4 bases from J, with 9 bases between. CDR3 sequence (DNA): TGTGCCAGCAGTGATCAGGGCGTCACTGAAGCTTTCTTT. It is translated as CASSDQGVTEAFF.

In this sample, this clone turned up a few times. The chain combines TRBV4-1 with TRBJ1-4; 7 nucleotides line up with TRBD1. Losses at the gene ends were 8 bases for V and 4 bases for J; bases not matched to a gene: 4. This CDR3 is built from 13 residues. The germline CDR1 and CDR2 sequences are MGHRA and YSYEKL. CDR3 protein: CASGGGINEKLFF. The CDR3 coding sequence is TGCGCCAGCGGAGGGGGCATTAATGAAAAACTGTTTTTT.

The chain uses TRBV27 and TRBJ2-5; 7 bases are shared with TRBD1. CDR1 MNHEY and CDR2 SMNVEV come from the germline V gene (reference sequence). V lost 4 bases and J lost 3; bases outside the gene matches: 11. The CDR3 runs to 16 residues. CDR3 residues: CASSWDIGTVKETQYF. CDR3 sequence (DNA): TGTGCCAGCAGTTGGGATATCGGGACAGTAAAAGAGACCCAGTACTTC.

CDR3 nucleotides: TGCGCCAGCAGCTCGGGTCTGGGATGGGAGCAGTACTTC. Amino acid sequence: CASSSGLGWEQYF. This chain connects TRBV5-1 to TRBJ2-7; D remains ambiguous. CDR3 length equals 13 residues. V lost 3 bases to trimming and J lost 7 bases, with 14 bases between them. From germline, CDR1 is SGHRS and CDR2 YFSETQ.

The chain has TRBV15 and TRBJ2-7; TRBD2 agrees at 12 bases. This CDR3 comprises 17 residues. Trimming at V came to 4 bases and at J to 6 bases, leaving 13 bases not matched to a gene. Germline loops: CDR1 LNHNV, CDR2 YYDKDF (reference sequence). The CDR3: CATSNRGRLAGALEQYF. In DNA form, the CDR3 reads TGTGCCACCAGCAACAGAGGACGACTAGCGGGGGCCCTCGAGCAGTACTTC.

This chain joins TRBV29-1 and TRBJ2-2, with 8 bases lining up with TRBD1. V lost 1 base to trimming and J lost 1 base; unmatched junction nucleotides: 8. The CDR3 sequence is 17 residues long. Germline V gene lookup returns CDR1 SQVTM and CDR2 ANQGSEA. CDR3 sequence reads: CSVEVGGGTGNTGELFF. For the CDR3, the DNA is TGCAGCGTTGAAGTCGGAGGGGGGACAGGGAACACCGGGGAGCTGTTTTTT.

The chain recombines TRBV25-1 with TRBJ2-7; 12 positions agree with TRBD2. The trim removed 6 bases at V and 7 bases at J, leaving 13 bases unmatched. The CDR3 totals 16 residues. From germline, CDR1 is MGHDK and CDR2 SYGVNS. In nucleotides, the CDR3 is TGTGCCAGCAGCCCTAGCGGGAGGGCCTTGACGTGGGAGCAGTACTTC. Translation: CASSPSGRALTWEQYF.

V is TRBV27 and J is TRBJ1-2, with 10 bases that match TRBD1. The J segment lost 4 bases and the V segment lost 0 bases, leaving 5 bases of the junction unmatched. Germline V CDR1 and CDR2: MNHEY, SMNVEV (reference sequence). The CDR3 is 16 amino acids. The CDR3 protein is CASSLSGQGSRYGYTF. The CDR3 bases are TGTGCCAGCAGTTTATCGGGACAGGGGTCGCGCTATGGCTACACCTTC.

The CDR3 here is CASSLRPGANGYTF. The CDR3 DNA sequence: TGCGCCAGCAGCCTCCGCCCAGGGGCAAATGGCTACACCTTC. This chain links TRBV4-1 with TRBJ1-2, with D possibly matching TRBD1 (6 bases). The V gene lost 4 bases and the J gene lost 6 bases, with 15 bases spanning the gap. Germline loops: CDR1 MGHRA, CDR2 YSYEKL. CDR3 length equals 14 residues.

The chain is built from TRBV4-1 and TRBJ1-5; D is undetermined. Between the trimmed V and J ends, which lost 3 bases and 2 bases, there was a span of 8 bases. This CDR3 spans 14 amino acids. Looked up from germline, CDR1 is MGHRA and CDR2 is YSYEKL. The CDR3, as DNA: TGCGCCAGCAGCCACCCCATGGGCAATCAGCCCCAGCATTTT. Its translation is CASSHPMGNQPQHF.

The chain recombines TRBV2 with TRBJ2-5; the match to TRBD1 covers 9 bases. Germline loops: CDR1 SNHLY, CDR2 FYNNEI. The CDR3 has 15 amino acids. V shed 6 bases and J 5 bases; nucleotides not matched to a gene: 10. The CDR3 bases are TGTGCCAGCAGCACCGGGACAGGGACCCGGGAGACCCAGTACTTC. This translates into CASSTGTGTRETQYF.

The chain joins TRBV19 to TRBJ2-7, with D maybe TRBD2 (5 bases). Germline V gene sequence: CDR1 LNHDA, CDR2 SQIVND (reference sequence). Between the trimmed V and J ends, which lost 4 bases and 3 bases, there was a span of 16 bases. This CDR3 region has 15 residues. In DNA form, the CDR3 reads TGTGCCAGTAGTAATGGAGTAACGGCGGGCTACGAGCAGTACTTC. It encodes CASSNGVTAGYEQYF.